This note documents a single T cell receptor beta chain sequence. Libraries were prepared by immunoSEQ multiplex PCR; TCRdb keeps only in-frame clonotypes and omits some of them. This table has more than 90,000 clones, approximately 95% appearing once. This record comes from a study of technical replicates of blood from four donors. There are 14 residues in the CDR3. V gave up 5 bases and J gave up 7 bases; unmatched junction bases: 7. CDR1 is MDHEN, CDR2 SYDVKM, per germline. This clonotype originated in a human donor in good health. What was sequenced was T cells isolated from PBMCs. The genes are TRBV28 and TRBJ2-7, with TRBD2 identical over 11 bases. This CDR3 reads CASSLLAGVGEQYF. The CDR3 nucleotides are TGTGCCAGCAGTCTACTAGCGGGAGTCGGTGAGCAGTACTTC.